This T cell receptor (beta chain) was profiled in a study of post-analysis software for immune sequencing data. Study overall: Multiple sclerosis in the patients followed relapsing-remitting, secondary progressive and progressive-relapsing courses.

With respect to this clonotype: Its target is unknown.

Whole-study findings and limits: TRBV segments more frequent in patients than in controls numbered five and included TRBV5-6, TRBV5-1 and TRBV20-1. Under F measure analysis, samples from one preparation batch co-clustered strongly. Patients with multiple sclerosis recorded significantly lower normalized Chao1 diversity than controls, the study found.

Each TCR beta cDNA library carried unique molecular identifiers. TCRdb fed the PCR reads into MiXCR, producing one record per CDR3 protein. The sample carries some 890,000 distinct CDR3 sequences, under 70% recorded once. Trimming removed 5 bases at V and 3 bases at J, with 19 bases between. There are 15 residues in the CDR3. Germline V gene data show CDR1 as SQVTM and CDR2 as ANQGSEA. This TCR came from a girl aged 5 to 17 with multiple sclerosis. The V call is TRBV29-1, the J call TRBJ1-2; D might be TRBD1 (6 bases). The sequenced material came from blood. The CDR3, as DNA: TGCAGCGTTCAGGCCACAGGGAGGAGGGACTATGGCTACACCTTC. Its translation: CSVQATGRRDYGYTF.